This T cell receptor beta chain was recovered during a study of shared clonotypes between healthy human individuals. A remark on this clone: What it binds is unknown.

The ends were cut back, 3 bases at V and 4 bases at J, with 12 bases in the middle. Germline V gene lookup returns CDR1 GTSNPN and CDR2 SVGIG (reference sequence). The CDR3 loop spans 13 amino acids. Sequencing used immunoSEQ multiplex PCR; TCRdb keeps in-frame clones, though not all of them. The table includes some 2,500,000 clones, about 90% detected once. Points from the study as a whole: Larger estimated richness was generally seen in naive subsets than in memory subsets. Blood was the sole source, and tissue repertoires probably differ. Among several donors, approximately 4.6% of naive CD4 clonotypes were found in common.

The J gene is TRBJ1-2, the V gene TRBV30; D is unresolved. Sequencing used naive CD4+ T cells from PBMCs. Subset reported: CD45RA+ positively selected. This TCR derives from a man aged 18 to 30 in good health. Some clones in this sample may be carry-over from other donors' samples. The DNA of the CDR3 is TGTGCCTGGAGCCGGGCTGGAGGCTATGGCTACACCTTC. Its translation is CAWSRAGGYGYTF.